The T cell receptor beta chain described here comes from a study of identical twins (dated by TCRdb to about 2016). For the wider study: To test whether fetal clonotypes persist, this study deep-sequenced TCR alpha and beta repertoires from monozygotic twins, from unrelated adults of various ages, and from cord blood. To rule out contamination, replicate twin experiments were performed at different times with different library preparation protocols.

Every donor was a healthy Caucasian. The twin cohort consisted of three pairs of female monozygotic twins, all aged about 18 to 29 years. The RNA used for TCR libraries was isolated from peripheral blood mononuclear cells. Library preparation used 5' RACE. The sequencer was an Illumina HiSeq 2000. A universal primer binding site was added through template switching, and the final cDNA carried a unique molecular identifier so that TCR cDNA molecules could be counted accurately. Specific primers in the conserved constant-segment region were used to synthesize first-strand cDNA for TCR alpha and beta chains. Each cDNA library was double barcoded, with a SMART-Mk sample barcode plus Illumina barcodes, to control for contamination. TruSeq adapter sequences along with Illumina sample barcodes were introduced in two successive PCR steps. The TCR alpha and beta cDNA libraries were sequenced on the Illumina HiSeq platform using custom primers. The original pipeline was this. Unique molecular identifiers were extracted from raw reads with MiGEC, and CDR3 positions were determined with MiXCR. For each individual, recombination models were inferred using an EM algorithm with the repgenHMM and IGoR tools. The tcR package in R was used for shared clonotype analysis, with sharing normalized by the product of cloneset sizes. To study raw recombination without the effects of thymic and clonal selection, out-of-frame nonproductive sequences were analyzed. Clones were called with MiXCR by TCRdb after fastp trimmed the public reads at Q25, and only in-frame beta chains were retained. Each CDR3 protein gets just one entry, which takes the most common genes and DNA from the rows behind it. The V and J calls were not made by the authors but by TCRdb's processing. This sample holds under 900,000 distinct CDR3 sequences; approximately 13% were observed only once. The ten largest clones add up to around 1.6% of the sample.

This clonotype turned up a few times. What antigen it recognizes has not been identified. Base qualities were left out, and no much larger clone turns up one base away. After removal of 6 bases from V and 3 bases from J, the junction retains 9 bases not matched to a gene. The CDR1 and CDR2 encoded by the germline V gene are SGHAT and FQNNGV. The CDR3 contains 16 residues, cysteine and phenylalanine counted. The sequence is cut down to CDR3 DNA, 48 bases in frame from base 1. Results the study describes overall, beyond this receptor: Fewer insertions were carried by abundant cord blood beta clonotypes, a similar but weaker trend appeared in young adult naive repertoires, and no such trend appeared in memory repertoires. Out-of-frame TCR alpha sharing in monozygotic twins was systematically underestimated by recombination models, whereas sharing between unrelated individuals was in agreement with the recombination models. Invariant T cells such as MAIT and iNKT could partly confound zero-insertion analyses, though diverse VJ usage argued against this for most clonotypes. Because the same donors could not be followed over many years, the conclusions depended on cross-sectional statistical analysis. The excess sharing between twins in beta out-of-frame sequences was weaker because fewer shared sequences reduced the signal-to-noise ratio. Compared with coincidental sharing between unrelated individuals, out-of-frame TCR alpha sequences shared between twins had an excess of sequences with low generation probability.

This sample also belongs to another study, concerning yellow fever vaccine responses in identical twins. The second publication reports: The authors reported that the T cell response to vaccination in identical twins appeared partly convergent and partly personalized. The study precisely tracked vaccine-responding T cell clones in identical twins.

The V and J segments used are TRBV11-2 and TRBJ2-7, with 12 bases aligning to TRBD2. The sample comprised PBMCs. The clonotype comes from a woman in her late teens or twenties in good health. The CDR3 protein is CASRPPRLAGDYEQYF. The DNA is TGTGCCAGCAGACCGCCCCGACTAGCGGGAGACTACGAGCAGTACTTC.